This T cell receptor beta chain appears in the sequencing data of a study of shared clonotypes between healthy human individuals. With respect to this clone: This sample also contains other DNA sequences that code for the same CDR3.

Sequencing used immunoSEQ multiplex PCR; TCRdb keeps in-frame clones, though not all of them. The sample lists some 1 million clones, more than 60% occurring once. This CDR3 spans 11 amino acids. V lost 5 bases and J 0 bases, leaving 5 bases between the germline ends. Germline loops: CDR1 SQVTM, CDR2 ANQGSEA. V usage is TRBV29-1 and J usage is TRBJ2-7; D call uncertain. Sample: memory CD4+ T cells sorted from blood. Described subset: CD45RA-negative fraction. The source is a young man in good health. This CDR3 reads CSVYYSYEQYF. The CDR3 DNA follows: TGCAGCGTTTACTACTCCTACGAGCAGTACTTC.